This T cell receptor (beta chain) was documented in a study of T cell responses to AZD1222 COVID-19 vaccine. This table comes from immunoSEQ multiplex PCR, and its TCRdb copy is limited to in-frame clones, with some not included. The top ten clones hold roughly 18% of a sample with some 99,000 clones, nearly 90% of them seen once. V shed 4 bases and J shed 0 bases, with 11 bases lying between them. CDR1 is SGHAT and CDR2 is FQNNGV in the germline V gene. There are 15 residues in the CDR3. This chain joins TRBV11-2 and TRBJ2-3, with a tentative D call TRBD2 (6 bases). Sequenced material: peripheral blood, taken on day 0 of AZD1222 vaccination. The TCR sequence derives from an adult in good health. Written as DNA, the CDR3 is TGTGCCAGCAGCTCCGAAGCGGGTAGCACAGATACGCAGTATTTT. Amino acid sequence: CASSSEAGSTDTQYF. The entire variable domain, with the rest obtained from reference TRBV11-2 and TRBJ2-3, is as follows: EAGVAQSPRYKIIEKRQSVAFWCNPISGHATLYWYQQILGQGPKLLIQFQNNGVVDDSQLPKDRFSAERLKGVDSTLKIQPAKLEDSAVYLCASSSEAGSTDTQYFGPGTRLTVL.